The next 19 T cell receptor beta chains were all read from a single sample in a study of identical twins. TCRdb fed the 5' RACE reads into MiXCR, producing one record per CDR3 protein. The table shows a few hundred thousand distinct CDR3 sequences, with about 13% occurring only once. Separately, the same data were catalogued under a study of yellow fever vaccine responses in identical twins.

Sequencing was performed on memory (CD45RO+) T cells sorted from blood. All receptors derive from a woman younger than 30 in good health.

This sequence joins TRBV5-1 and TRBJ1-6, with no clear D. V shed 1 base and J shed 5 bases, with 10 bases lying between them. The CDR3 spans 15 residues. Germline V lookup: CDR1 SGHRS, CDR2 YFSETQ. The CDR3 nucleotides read TGCGCCAGCAGCTTGCGGGGTTTAGATAATTCACCCCTCCACTTT. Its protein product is CASSLRGLDNSPLHF.

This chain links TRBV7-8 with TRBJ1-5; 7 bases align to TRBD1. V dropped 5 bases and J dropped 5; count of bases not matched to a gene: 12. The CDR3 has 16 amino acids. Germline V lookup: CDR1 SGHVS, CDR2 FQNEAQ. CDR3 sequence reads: CASSLTGQVGDQPQHF. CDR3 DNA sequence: TGTGCCAGCAGCCTTACTGGACAGGTCGGCGATCAGCCCCAGCATTTT.

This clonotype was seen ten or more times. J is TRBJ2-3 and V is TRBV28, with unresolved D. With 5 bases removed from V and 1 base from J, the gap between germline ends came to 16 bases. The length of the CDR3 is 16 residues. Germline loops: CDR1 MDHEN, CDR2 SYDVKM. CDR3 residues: CASSRWTLRGTDTQYF. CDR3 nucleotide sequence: TGTGCCAGCAGTAGATGGACCTTACGGGGCACAGATACGCAGTATTTT.

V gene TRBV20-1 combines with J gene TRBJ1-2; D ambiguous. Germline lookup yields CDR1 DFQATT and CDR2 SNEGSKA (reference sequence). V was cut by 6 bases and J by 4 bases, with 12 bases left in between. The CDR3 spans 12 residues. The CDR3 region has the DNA TGCAGTGCCACACCAGGTTCCTATGGCTACACCTTC. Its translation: CSATPGSYGYTF.

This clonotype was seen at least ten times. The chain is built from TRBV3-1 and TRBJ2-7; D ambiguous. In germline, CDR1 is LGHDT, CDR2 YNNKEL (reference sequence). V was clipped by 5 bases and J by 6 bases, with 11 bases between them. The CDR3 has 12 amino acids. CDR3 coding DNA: TGTGCCAGCAGCGGGGATCAATTCGAGCAGTACTTC. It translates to CASSGDQFEQYF.

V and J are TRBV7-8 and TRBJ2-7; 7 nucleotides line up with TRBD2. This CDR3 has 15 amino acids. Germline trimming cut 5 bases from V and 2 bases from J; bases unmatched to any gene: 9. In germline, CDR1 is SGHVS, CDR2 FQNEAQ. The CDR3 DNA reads TGTGCCAGCAGCGTTGGTCCTAGCGGAGCCTACGAGCAGTACTTC. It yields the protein CASSVGPSGAYEQYF. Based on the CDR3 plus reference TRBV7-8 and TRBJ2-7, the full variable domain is GAGVSQSPRYKVAKRGQDVALRCDPISGHVSLFWYQQALGQGPEFLTYFQNEAQLDKSGLPSDRFFAERPEGSVSTLKIQRTQQEDSAVYLCASSVGPSGAYEQYFGPGTRLTVT.

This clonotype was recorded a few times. CDR3 in DNA: TGTGCCAGCAGCTCCCGAGGACTAGCGGAAGAGACCCAGTACTTC. Protein sequence: CASSSRGLAEETQYF. This chain connects TRBV11-2 to TRBJ2-5, with 10 bases aligning to TRBD2. This CDR3 region has 15 residues. CDR1 SGHAT and CDR2 FQNNGV come from the germline V gene. Losses at the gene ends were 4 bases for V and 3 bases for J; bases not matched to a gene: 5.

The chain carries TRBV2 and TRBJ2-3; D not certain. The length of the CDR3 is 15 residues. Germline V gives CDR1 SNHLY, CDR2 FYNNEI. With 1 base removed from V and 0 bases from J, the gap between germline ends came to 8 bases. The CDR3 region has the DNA TGTGCCAGCAGTGAAGGGACCAAAAGCACAGATACGCAGTATTTT. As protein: CASSEGTKSTDTQYF.

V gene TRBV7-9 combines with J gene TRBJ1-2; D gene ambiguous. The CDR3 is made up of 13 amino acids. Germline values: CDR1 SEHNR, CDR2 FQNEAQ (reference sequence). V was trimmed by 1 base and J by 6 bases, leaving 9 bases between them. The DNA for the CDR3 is TGTGCCAGCAGCTTAGTTACAGCGGATGGCTACACCTTC. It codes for CASSLVTADGYTF.

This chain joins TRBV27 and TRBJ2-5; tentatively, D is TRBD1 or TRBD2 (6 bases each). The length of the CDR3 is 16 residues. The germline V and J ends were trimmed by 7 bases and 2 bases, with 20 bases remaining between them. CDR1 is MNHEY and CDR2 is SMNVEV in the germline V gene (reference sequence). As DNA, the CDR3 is TGTGCCAGCAAGTCACGGGGGACAACCTCACAAGAGACCCAGTACTTC. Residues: CASKSRGTTSQETQYF.

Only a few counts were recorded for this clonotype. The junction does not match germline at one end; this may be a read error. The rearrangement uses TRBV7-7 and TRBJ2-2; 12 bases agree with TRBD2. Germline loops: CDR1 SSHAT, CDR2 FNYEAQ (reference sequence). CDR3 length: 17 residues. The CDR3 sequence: CASSPGLAGPNTGELFF. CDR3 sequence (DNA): TGTGCTAGCAGCCCTGGACTAGCGGGACCGAACACCGGGGAGCTGTTTTTT.

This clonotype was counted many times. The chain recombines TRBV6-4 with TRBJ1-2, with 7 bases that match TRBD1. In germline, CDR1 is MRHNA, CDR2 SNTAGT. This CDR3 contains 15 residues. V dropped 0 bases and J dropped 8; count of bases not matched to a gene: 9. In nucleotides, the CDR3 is TGTGCCAGCAGTGACTCATCGACAGGGTCTGGGGGCTACACCTTC. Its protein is CASSDSSTGSGGYTF.

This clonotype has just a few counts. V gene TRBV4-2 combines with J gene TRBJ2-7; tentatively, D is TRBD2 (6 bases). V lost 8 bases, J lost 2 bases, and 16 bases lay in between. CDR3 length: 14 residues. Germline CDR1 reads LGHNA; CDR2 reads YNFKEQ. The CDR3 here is CASVPGTVPYEQYF. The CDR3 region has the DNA TGTGCCAGCGTCCCCGGGACTGTCCCCTACGAGCAGTACTTC.

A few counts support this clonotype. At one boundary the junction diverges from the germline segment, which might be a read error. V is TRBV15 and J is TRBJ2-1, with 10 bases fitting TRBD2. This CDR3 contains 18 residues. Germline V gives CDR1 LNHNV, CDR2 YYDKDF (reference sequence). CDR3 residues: CATSRSGRGGPTSGNLNF. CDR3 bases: TGTGCCACCAGCAGATCCGGGCGAGGGGGCCCCACTAGCGGGAACCTCAACTTC.

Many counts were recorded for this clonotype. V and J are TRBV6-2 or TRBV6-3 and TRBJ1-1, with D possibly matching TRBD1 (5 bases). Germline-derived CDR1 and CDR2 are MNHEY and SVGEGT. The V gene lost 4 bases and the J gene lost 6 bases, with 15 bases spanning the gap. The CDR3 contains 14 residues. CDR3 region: CASSSAGASAEAFF. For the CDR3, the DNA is TGTGCCAGCAGTTCCGCCGGGGCGTCAGCTGAAGCTTTCTTT.

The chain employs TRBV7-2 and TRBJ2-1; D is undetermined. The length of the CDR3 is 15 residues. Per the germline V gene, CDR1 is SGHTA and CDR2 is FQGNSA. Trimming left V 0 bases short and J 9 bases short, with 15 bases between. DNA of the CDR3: TGTGCCAGCAGCTTAGCGTGGATCCGTCCGGGTGAGCAGTTCTTC. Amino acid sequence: CASSLAWIRPGEQFF.

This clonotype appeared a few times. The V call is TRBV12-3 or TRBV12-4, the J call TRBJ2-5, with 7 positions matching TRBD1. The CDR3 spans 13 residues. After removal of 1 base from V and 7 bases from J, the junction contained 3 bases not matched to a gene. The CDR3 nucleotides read TGTGCCAGCAGTTTAGGAGGGGGCGCGACCCAGTACTTC. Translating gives CASSLGGGATQYF.

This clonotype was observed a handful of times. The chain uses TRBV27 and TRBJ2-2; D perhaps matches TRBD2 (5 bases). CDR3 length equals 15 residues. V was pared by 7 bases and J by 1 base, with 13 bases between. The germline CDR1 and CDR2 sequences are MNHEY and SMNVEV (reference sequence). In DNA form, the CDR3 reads TGTGCCAGCAATAGGGTCGGGATGAACACCGGGGAGCTGTTTTTT. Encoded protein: CASNRVGMNTGELFF.

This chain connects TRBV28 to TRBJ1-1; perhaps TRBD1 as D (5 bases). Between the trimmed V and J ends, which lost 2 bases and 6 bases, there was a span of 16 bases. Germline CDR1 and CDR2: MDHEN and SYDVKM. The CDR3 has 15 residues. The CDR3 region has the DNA TGTGCCAGCAGTTTAGGTGGCAGGGTAACCCCTGAAGCTTTCTTT. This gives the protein CASSLGGRVTPEAFF.